Each of the 31 T cell receptor beta chains below was sequenced from the same sample in a study of T cell changes during pregnancy in multiple sclerosis. Clones were read by immunoSEQ multiplex PCR, and TCRdb kept only the in-frame ones, dropping some. The table lists roughly 47,000 clones, approximately 90% of them singletons. Specimen: CD8+ T cells from peripheral blood mononuclear cells, collected in the second trimester of pregnancy. The origin of the receptors is a female donor with multiple sclerosis, enrolled in a pregnancy study.

V usage is TRBV11-1 and J usage is TRBJ2-5; a possible D gene is TRBD1 (6 bases). This CDR3 has 12 residues. Per the germline V gene, CDR1 is SGHAT and CDR2 is FQDESV (reference sequence). V was clipped by 6 bases and J by 5 bases, with 10 bases between them. Here the CDR3 DNA reads TGTGCCAGCAGTGACAGGTCCGAGACCCAGTACTTC. It yields the protein CASSDRSETQYF.

The rearrangement joins TRBV5-4 to TRBJ2-5; TRBD2 agrees at 8 bases. V lost 0 bases, J lost 3 bases, and 7 bases stayed unmatched. CDR3 length: 16 residues. In germline, CDR1 is SGHNT, CDR2 YYREEE (reference sequence). The CDR3 loop is CASSLAGSSGKETQYF. CDR3 bases: TGTGCCAGCAGCTTGGCCGGGAGTAGCGGGAAAGAGACCCAGTACTTC.

The V gene is TRBV29-1, the J gene TRBJ2-3, with 10 positions matching TRBD2. V shed 4 bases and J 8 bases; nucleotides not matched to a gene: 9. The CDR3 contains 14 residues. Germline CDR1 reads SQVTM; CDR2 reads ANQGSEA. CDR3 coding DNA: TGCAGCGTTGTCCTAGCGGGGGCCTCAGGTACGCAGTATTTT. It encodes CSVVLAGASGTQYF.

This clone was counted a single time. The CDR3 protein is CASSDPRGEAFF. CDR3 bases: TGTGCCAGCAGTGACCCCAGGGGAGAAGCTTTCTTT. V and J are TRBV6-4 and TRBJ1-1; D is possibly TRBD1 (6 bases). Germline V gene lookup returns CDR1 MRHNA and CDR2 SNTAGT. There are 12 residues in the CDR3. The V and J ends lost 2 bases and 8 bases respectively, with 9 bases between them.

This clone appeared a single time. The genes are TRBV23-1 and TRBJ1-1, with a weak D call TRBD1 (6 bases). TRBV23-1 is marked as an open reading frame, function uncertain. Trimming removed 1 base from V and 10 bases from J, with 19 bases in between. This CDR3 contains 15 residues. The CDR3, as DNA: TGCGCCAGCAGTCAATTAATCGAGGACGGCAGGGGAGCTTTCTTT. Amino acids: CASSQLIEDGRGAFF.

V is TRBV19 and J is TRBJ2-7; no firm D call. CDR1 LNHDA and CDR2 SQIVND come from the germline V gene (reference sequence). There are 13 residues in the CDR3. The V gene lost 0 bases and the J gene lost 3 bases, with 6 bases spanning the gap. CDR3 region: CASSIDLYYEQYF. DNA for the CDR3: TGTGCCAGTAGTATAGATCTTTACTACGAGCAGTACTTC.

This sequence joins TRBV4-2 and TRBJ1-6, with a tentative D call TRBD1 (5 bases). Germline CDR1 and CDR2: LGHNA and YNFKEQ. The CDR3 spans 16 residues. With 0 bases removed from V and 5 bases from J, the gap between germline ends came to 11 bases. DNA for the CDR3: TGTGCCAGCAGCCAAGAGCCAGGGTGGGATAATTCACCCCTCCACTTT. Translating it yields CASSQEPGWDNSPLHF.

The table lists this clone with a count of one. This chain links TRBV14 with TRBJ2-1; D is perhaps TRBD1 (6 bases). The CDR3 contains 16 residues. Trimming took off 4 bases at V and 5 bases at J, with 18 bases between the two ends. Germline assignment: CDR1 SGHDN and CDR2 FVKESK. The CDR3 spells CASSREWTEIDNEQFF. Here the CDR3 DNA reads TGTGCCAGCAGCCGCGAATGGACAGAGATTGACAATGAGCAGTTCTTC.

This chain connects TRBV6-1 to TRBJ2-1, with D possibly being TRBD1 (6 bases). This CDR3 contains 13 residues. V dropped 3 bases and J dropped 5 bases, with 8 bases sitting between them. The germline V gene has CDR1 MNHNS and CDR2 SASEGT. This chain's CDR3 is CASSDRDNNEQFF. The CDR3 DNA is TGTGCCAGCAGTGACCGGGACAACAATGAGCAGTTCTTC.

Concerning this clone itself: The same CDR3 arises from other DNA sequences in this sample as well. The chain links TRBV7-3 to TRBJ1-1; D gene unclear. There are 13 residues in the CDR3. Germline CDR1 reads SGHTA; CDR2 reads FQGTGA. With 1 base removed from V and 1 base from J, the gap between germline ends came to 4 bases. This chain's CDR3 is CASSLRGNTEAFF. In DNA form, the CDR3 reads TGTGCCAGCAGCTTAAGAGGGAACACTGAAGCTTTCTTT.

V is TRBV29-1 and J is TRBJ1-2, with TRBD1 matching 11 bases. Trimming removed 4 bases from V and 8 bases from J; junction bases left unmatched: 3. The CDR3 runs to 12 residues. Germline V gene sequence: CDR1 SQVTM, CDR2 ANQGSEA. Here the CDR3 reads CSVGGQGGGYTF. The CDR3 nucleotides are TGCAGCGTTGGGGGACAGGGGGGCGGCTACACCTTC.

The V gene is TRBV19, the J gene TRBJ2-3, with D uncertain. The CDR3 extends over 13 amino acids. Germline loops: CDR1 LNHDA, CDR2 SQIVND (reference sequence). V was pared by 3 bases and J by 4 bases, with 8 bases between. The CDR3, as DNA: TGTGCCAGTAGTATTAGACTGGCAGATACGCAGTATTTT. Its translation: CASSIRLADTQYF. Full variable domain (rest looked up from reference TRBV19 and TRBJ2-3): DGGITQSPKYLFRKEGQNVTLSCEQNLNHDAMYWYRQDPGQGLRLIYYSQIVNDFQKGDIAEGYSVSREKKESFPLTVTSAQKNPTAFYLCASSIRLADTQYFGPGTRLTVL.

V and J are TRBV29-1 and TRBJ1-1; D call uncertain. Trimming stripped 4 bases from V and 8 bases from J, with 14 bases between. The CDR3 contains 12 residues. Germline CDR1 reads SQVTM; CDR2 reads ANQGSEA. The DNA of the CDR3 is TGCAGCGTTGCCTTGCGGGCGGACGAAGCTTTCTTT. Translated: CSVALRADEAFF.

There are a few counts of this clone. The chain links TRBV29-1 to TRBJ2-1; 10 nucleotides align to TRBD2. There are 15 residues in the CDR3. Trimming removed 0 bases from V and 8 bases from J; junction bases left unmatched: 7. Germline CDR1 reads SQVTM; CDR2 reads ANQGSEA. DNA for the CDR3: TGCAGCGTTGAAGAGGGTAGCGGGGGGCCCGATGAGCAGTTCTTC. This encodes CSVEEGSGGPDEQFF.

J is TRBJ1-3 and V is TRBV15; D uncertain. The V and J ends lost 8 bases and 2 bases respectively, with 10 bases between them. This CDR3 is built from 13 residues. Looked up from germline, CDR1 is LNHNV and CDR2 is YYDKDF (reference sequence). CDR3 residues: CATSTRTGNTIYF. The CDR3 coding sequence is TGTGCCACCTCCACCAGAACTGGAAACACCATATATTTT.

This chain joins TRBV27 and TRBJ1-1; weak D call: TRBD1 (5 bases). The CDR3 consists of 15 residues. CDR1 and CDR2 from the germline V gene are MNHEY and SMNVEV (reference sequence). V dropped 5 bases and J dropped 1 base, with 14 bases sitting between them. The DNA of the CDR3 is TGTGCCAGCAGTGCCCACTCAACAGGGAACACTGAAGCTTTCTTT. Amino acids: CASSAHSTGNTEAFF.

The sample holds a few counts of this clone. The J gene is TRBJ2-3, the V gene TRBV6-4, with D tentatively TRBD1 (8 bases). V lost 6 bases to trimming and J lost 2 bases, with 12 bases between them. The CDR3 is 14 amino acids. Germline V gene lookup returns CDR1 MRHNA and CDR2 SNTAGT. The CDR3 bases are TGTGCCAGCAGACAGGGGGGGGCCACAGATACGCAGTATTTT. This codes for CASRQGGATDTQYF.

The chain has TRBV6-5 and TRBJ2-1; 8 positions match TRBD2. J was trimmed by 8 bases and V by 0 bases; bases with no gene match: 6. In germline, CDR1 is MNHEY, CDR2 SVGAGI. The CDR3 sequence is 15 residues long. The CDR3 region is CASSYSPGGLHEQFF. CDR3 DNA: TGTGCCAGCAGTTACTCCCCGGGGGGGCTGCATGAGCAGTTCTTC.

The CDR3 sequence is CASSAGPGLADLYEQYF. CDR3 DNA: TGTGCCAGCAGCGCTGGACCGGGACTAGCGGATCTCTACGAGCAGTACTTC. The J gene is TRBJ2-7, the V gene TRBV9; 11 bases are shared with TRBD2. Per germline, CDR1 SGDLS and CDR2 YYNGEE. The J segment lost 3 bases and the V segment lost 3 bases, leaving 11 bases of the junction unmatched. The CDR3 length is 17 residues.

This rearrangement joins TRBV5-6 to TRBJ2-1; tentative D call: TRBD1 (5 bases). Per germline, CDR1 SGHDT and CDR2 YYEEEE. CDR3 length: 14 residues. V dropped 4 bases and J dropped 6 bases, with 14 bases sitting between them. The CDR3 region is CASSLLDSSNEQFF. The CDR3 DNA reads TGTGCCAGCAGCCTACTCGACAGCTCCAATGAGCAGTTCTTC.

V gene TRBV9 combines with J gene TRBJ2-2, with 7 bases aligning to TRBD2. V trimming: 4 bases; J trimming: 6 bases; junction bases outside the gene matches: 6. The CDR3 loop spans 14 amino acids. Germline V lookup: CDR1 SGDLS, CDR2 YYNGEE. CDR3 nucleotide sequence: TGTGCCAGCAGCCTTAGCGCGGGAGCCGGGGAGCTGTTTTTT. Its translation is CASSLSAGAGELFF.

This sequence joins TRBV19 and TRBJ1-1; a possible D gene is TRBD1 (5 bases). This CDR3 has 15 amino acids. Per germline, CDR1 LNHDA and CDR2 SQIVND (reference sequence). V dropped 2 bases and J dropped 1 base, with 11 bases sitting between them. CDR3 residues: CASSISGGGNTEAFF. The DNA of the CDR3 is TGTGCCAGTAGTATATCCGGGGGGGGGAACACTGAAGCTTTCTTT.

This sequence joins TRBV5-1 and TRBJ1-4, with TRBD1 matching over 9 bases. V trimming: 1 base; J trimming: 8 bases; junction bases outside the gene matches: 3. Germline loops: CDR1 SGHRS, CDR2 YFSETQ. The CDR3 totals 14 residues. The CDR3 spells CASSLRQGGEKLFF. CDR3 bases: TGCGCCAGCAGCTTGAGACAGGGGGGAGAAAAACTGTTTTTT.

The chain has TRBV6-5 and TRBJ1-1, with TRBD1 matching 8 bases. The CDR3 spans 13 residues. Germline CDR1 reads MNHEY; CDR2 reads SVGAGI. V shed 6 bases, J shed 6 bases, and the junction held 6 bases outside the gene matches. CDR3 in DNA: TGTGCCAGCAGGGCCAGGGGGCAGGCTGAAGCTTTCTTT. This codes for CASRARGQAEAFF.

The genes are TRBV15 and TRBJ2-2; 7 nucleotides line up with TRBD1. Germline CDR1 is LNHNV and CDR2 is YYDKDF (reference sequence). The CDR3 extends over 21 amino acids. The V and J ends lost 0 bases and 6 bases, in that order; junction bases with no gene match: 22. The CDR3 loop reads CATSRDPFKGTDLGWPGELFF. DNA of the CDR3: TGTGCCACCAGCAGAGATCCATTTAAAGGGACAGACCTAGGTTGGCCCGGGGAGCTGTTTTTT.

This chain links TRBV7-2 with TRBJ2-7; D is perhaps TRBD2 (6 bases). Germline-derived CDR1 and CDR2 are SGHTA and FQGNSA. CDR3 length: 15 amino acids. V lost 6 bases and J lost 0, with 15 bases in between. The CDR3 loop is CASRLARGSSYEQYF. The CDR3, as DNA: TGTGCCAGCAGACTAGCTAGGGGAAGCTCCTACGAGCAGTACTTC.

This clone was seen just once. This chain uses TRBV4-1 with TRBJ2-1; D is uncertain. CDR3 length: 13 amino acids. The V end was cut by 0 bases, the J end by 2 bases, with 2 bases between. CDR1 is MGHRA and CDR2 is YSYEKL in the germline V gene. The CDR3 DNA sequence: TGCGCCAGCAGCCAAGATACCTACAATGAGCAGTTCTTC. It encodes CASSQDTYNEQFF.

Only one count was recorded for this clone. CDR3 loop: CASSPLEGGERAFF. CDR3 nucleotide sequence: TGCGCCAGCAGCCCCCTGGAGGGGGGGGAGCGAGCTTTCTTT. The chain combines TRBV4-1 with TRBJ1-1; maybe TRBD1 (6 bases). Trimming took off 4 bases at V and 10 bases at J, with 19 bases between the two ends. Germline CDR1 MGHRA, CDR2 YSYEKL. CDR3 length: 14 amino acids.

Here the CDR3 reads CASSLVGQGAYNEQFF. Written as DNA, the CDR3 is TGTGCCAGCAGCTTGGTTGGGCAGGGGGCCTACAATGAGCAGTTCTTC. This chain uses TRBV5-6 with TRBJ2-1, with TRBD1 matching 7 bases. The V gene's germline CDR1 is SGHDT and CDR2 YYEEEE. V gave up 0 bases and J gave up 2 bases; unmatched junction bases: 5. There are 16 residues in the CDR3.

V gene TRBV7-8 combines with J gene TRBJ2-7, with D perhaps matching TRBD1 (5 bases). V lost 5 bases to trimming and J lost 2 bases, with 16 bases between them. The germline V gene has CDR1 SGHVS and CDR2 FQNEAQ. CDR3 length: 15 residues. The CDR3 here is CASSNTGGITYEQYF. The CDR3 coding sequence is TGTGCCAGCAGCAACACAGGTGGTATTACCTACGAGCAGTACTTC.

V usage is TRBV4-1 and J usage is TRBJ2-1; the match to TRBD2 covers 7 bases. CDR1 is MGHRA and CDR2 is YSYEKL in the germline V gene. The CDR3 has 16 residues. Germline trimming cut 4 bases from V and 4 bases from J; bases unmatched to any gene: 10. The CDR3 spells CASSLLALGEYNEQFF. The CDR3, as DNA: TGCGCCAGCAGCCTACTAGCGTTAGGGGAGTACAATGAGCAGTTCTTC.